A single sample is the source of the 5 T cell receptor beta chains below, sequenced in a study of cytomegalovirus exposure and HLA in healthy donors. This PCR relied on a set of 60 Vbeta primers and 13 Jbeta primers. Sequenced by immunoSEQ multiplex PCR; TCRdb stores in-frame clones only, minus some. Of a few hundred thousand clones listed, 81% are singletons. Material for sequencing was PBMCs. Receptors originate from a woman in her sixties or seventies in good health and CMV-seropositive.

The chain employs TRBV7-9 and TRBJ2-3; D is unresolved. The CDR3 runs to 11 residues. V shed 3 bases and J shed 4 bases, with 2 bases lying between them. Per the germline V gene, CDR1 is SEHNR and CDR2 is FQNEAQ (reference sequence). CDR3 in amino acids: CASSFADTQYF. The CDR3 nucleotides read TGTGCCAGCAGCTTCGCAGATACGCAGTATTTT.

The chain is built from TRBV5-4 and TRBJ2-1, with 10 bases aligning to TRBD2. The trim removed 2 bases at V and 3 bases at J, leaving 2 bases unmatched. Germline CDR1 SGHNT, CDR2 YYREEE (reference sequence). The CDR3 sequence is 15 residues long. The CDR3 reads CASSLAGGLYNEQFF. Written as DNA, the CDR3 is TGTGCCAGCAGCTTAGCGGGAGGGCTCTACAATGAGCAGTTCTTC.

This rearrangement joins TRBV10-1 to TRBJ2-3; TRBD2 aligns across 12 bases. CDR1 and CDR2 from the germline V gene are WNHNN and SYGVQD (reference sequence). This CDR3 is 16 amino acids long. V gave up 4 bases and J gave up 2 bases; unmatched junction bases: 4. DNA for the CDR3: TGCGCCAGCAGTGGGACTAGCGGGAAAGCCACAGATACGCAGTATTTT. This translates into CASSGTSGKATDTQYF.

The J gene is TRBJ2-1, the V gene TRBV29-1; D gene ambiguous. Germline values: CDR1 SQVTM, CDR2 ANQGSEA. CDR3 length: 11 residues. V was cut by 6 bases and J by 3 bases, with 6 bases left in between. The CDR3 DNA reads TGCAGCGTCGCAGGCTACAATGAGCAGTTCTTC. Its translation is CSVAGYNEQFF.

The chain recombines TRBV4-1 with TRBJ1-2; 8 positions agree with TRBD1. This CDR3 is built from 16 residues. J gave up 11 bases and V 1 base, and 15 bases lay outside the gene matches. Germline CDR1 and CDR2: MGHRA and YSYEKL. The CDR3 nucleotides are TGCGCCAGCAGCCAAGGGTCAGGGCAGGGGGCCGGTTTGTACACCTTC. Translating gives CASSQGSGQGAGLYTF.